These 15 T cell receptor beta chains share one sample of origin, sequenced in a study of CD8 T cells in Susac syndrome. RNA in amounts of 0.5 to 1 ug was reverse transcribed with random hexamers. TCRdb re-called the immunoSEQ multiplex PCR reads with MiXCR, one entry per CDR3 protein. The sample has some 130,000 distinct CDR3 sequences, around 96% seen once. Material: CD4+ T cells from PBMCs. These receptors all stem from a human donor in good health.

The V gene is TRBV12-3 or TRBV12-4, the J gene TRBJ2-7; 11 positions match TRBD1. Trimming cost V 6 bases and J 0 bases; bases outside gene matches: 7. This CDR3 has 16 residues. The CDR3 coding sequence is TGTGCCAGCAGGCCCGGACAGGGGGCTATCTCCTACGAGCAGTACTTC. Encoded protein: CASRPGQGAISYEQYF.

V and J are TRBV7-2 and TRBJ2-1; D is undetermined. The germline V gene encodes CDR1 SGHTA and CDR2 FQGNSA. The length of the CDR3 is 12 residues. The V gene lost 5 bases and the J gene lost 6 bases, with 8 bases spanning the gap. The CDR3 region has the DNA TGTGCCAGCAGCCCTTCCATCAATGAGCAGTTCTTC. Translation gives CASSPSINEQFF.

The V and J genes are TRBV24-1 and TRBJ1-5; no clear D. Trimming left V 4 bases short and J 5 bases short, with 5 bases between. Germline V gene data show CDR1 as KGHDR and CDR2 as SFDVKD. This CDR3 contains 12 residues. CDR3 sequence: CATSDSDQPQHF. The DNA for the CDR3 is TGTGCCACCAGTGACAGCGATCAGCCCCAGCATTTT.

The V call is TRBV3-1, the J call TRBJ2-2; D not certain. Trimming removed 1 base at V and 8 bases at J, with 11 bases between. Germline assignment: CDR1 LGHDT and CDR2 YNNKEL (reference sequence). The CDR3 extends over 14 amino acids. CDR3 in DNA: TGTGCCAGCAGCCAAGGAAGGGTTTTTGGGGAGCTGTTTTTT. Translation gives CASSQGRVFGELFF.

The CDR3 loop reads CASSLTGSGRADTQYF. The CDR3 nucleotides are TGTGCCAGCAGCTTAACCGGTAGCGGGAGGGCAGATACGCAGTATTTT. V and J are TRBV7-2 and TRBJ2-3; 11 bases match TRBD2. CDR1 SGHTA and CDR2 FQGNSA come from the germline V gene. The CDR3 sequence is 16 residues long. V dropped 2 bases and J dropped 4; count of bases not matched to a gene: 5.

The rearrangement joins TRBV6-6 to TRBJ1-2; D unclear. CDR1 and CDR2 (germline): MNHNY, SVGAGI (reference sequence). Trimming removed 6 bases at V and 6 bases at J, with 5 bases between. The CDR3 sequence is 10 residues long. In DNA, the CDR3 is TGTGCCAGCAGCCAACATGGCTACACCTTC. This translates into CASSQHGYTF.

The chain's CDR3 is CASSLGTGREKLFF. For the CDR3, the DNA is TGTGCCAGCAGCCTCGGGACAGGGCGTGAAAAACTGTTTTTT. The chain is built from TRBV3-1 and TRBJ1-4, with 9 bases fitting TRBD1. Trimming took 4 bases from V and 7 from J; bases not matched to a gene: 4. This CDR3 spans 14 amino acids. CDR1 is LGHDT, CDR2 YNNKEL, per germline (reference sequence).

J is TRBJ2-7 and V is TRBV19, with TRBD2 matching 8 bases. CDR3 length: 14 amino acids. Germline CDR1 and CDR2: LNHDA and SQIVND (reference sequence). J gave up 0 bases and V 6 bases, and 4 bases lay outside the gene matches. The CDR3 sequence: CASRKSGSSYEQYF. CDR3 coding DNA: TGTGCCAGTAGAAAAAGCGGGAGCTCCTACGAGCAGTACTTC.

CDR3: CASSSGQGTYQETQYF. CDR3 DNA: TGTGCCAGCAGCTCAGGACAGGGGACCTACCAAGAGACCCAGTACTTC. The gene calls are TRBV7-9 and TRBJ2-5; 9 bases are shared with TRBD1. Germline-derived CDR1 and CDR2 are SEHNR and FQNEAQ (reference sequence). V gave up 4 bases and J gave up 0 bases; unmatched junction bases: 6. The CDR3 runs 16 residues.

The rearrangement uses TRBV20-1 and TRBJ2-7, with 9 positions matching TRBD1. V lost 5 bases to trimming and J lost 6 bases; unmatched junction nucleotides: 14. The CDR3 runs 15 residues. CDR1 and CDR2 (germline): DFQATT, SNEGSKA (reference sequence). DNA of the CDR3: TGCAGTGCTCCCCCGGGAGACAGGGGGAGAACCGAGCAGTACTTC. Residues: CSAPPGDRGRTEQYF.

The gene calls are TRBV14 and TRBJ2-1, with TRBD2 matching 11 bases. The CDR3 is 18 residues long. V was pared by 1 base and J by 4 bases, with 9 bases of the junction left unmatched. The V gene's germline CDR1 is SGHDN and CDR2 FVKESK. DNA for the CDR3: TGTGCCAGCAGCCAAGTCTTTCTACTAGCGGGAGTATACAATGAGCAGTTCTTC. Translating it yields CASSQVFLLAGVYNEQFF.

This clonotype appeared a single time. This sequence joins TRBV6-5 and TRBJ2-5; D gene uncertain. V shed 0 bases and J shed 3 bases, with 11 bases lying between them. The CDR3 covers 15 residues. The germline gives CDR1 MNHEY, CDR2 SVGAGI. This CDR3 is CASSYSTGSKETQYF. The CDR3 DNA reads as TGTGCCAGCAGTTACTCGACGGGCTCGAAAGAGACCCAGTACTTC.

The chain recombines TRBV20-1 with TRBJ1-2; D unclear. CDR3 size: 8 residues. V was shortened by 7 bases and J by 6 bases, with 3 bases between the two germline ends. Germline V gives CDR1 DFQATT, CDR2 SNEGSKA (reference sequence). The CDR3: CSGDGYTF. Written as DNA, the CDR3 is TGCAGTGGGGATGGCTACACCTTC.

The chain uses TRBV2 and TRBJ2-5; TRBD1 agrees at 7 bases. This CDR3 is built from 12 residues. Germline V gene sequence: CDR1 SNHLY, CDR2 FYNNEI. Trimming took 5 bases from V and 14 from J; bases not matched to a gene: 11. CDR3 loop: CASSTLGTELYF. In DNA, the CDR3 is TGTGCCAGCAGTACACTCGGGACAGAGTTATACTTC.

This chain joins TRBV5-1 and TRBJ2-3, with 9 bases lining up with TRBD1. Germline loops: CDR1 SGHRS, CDR2 YFSETQ. V shed 6 bases and J 4 bases; nucleotides not matched to a gene: 9. The length of the CDR3 is 15 residues. This CDR3 reads CASTPGTGFADTQYF. The DNA of the CDR3 is TGCGCCAGCACCCCCGGGACAGGGTTCGCAGATACGCAGTATTTT.